The T cell receptor (beta chain) under discussion was sequenced for a study of T cell responses to AZD1222 COVID-19 vaccine (dated by TCRdb to the early 2020s). Regarding the study in general: AZD1222 recipients with second doses at about 4 weeks or about 12 weeks were pooled, because spike-specific TCR depth and breadth did not differ between schedules. A total of over 230 trial participants underwent TCR sequencing, of whom around 200 received two doses of AZD1222 and about 25 received two doses of the MenACWY control vaccine. Trial participants were enrolled into age subgroups of 18-55, 56-69 and 70-plus years, which contained approximately 150, 28 and 58 TCR-sequenced participants, respectively.

Overall study results and their limits: Because no day 14 peak-response samples were available, repertoires were characterized only after the peak T cell response. The 56-69-year group was small, and its depth increase did not reach significance, likely because of low power. Reportedly, close to half of the unique spike-specific TCRs recognized epitopes lying outside the regions that are mutated in the B.1.351 and B.1.1.7 variants. After two AZD1222 doses, both the breadth and the depth of spike-specific TCRs were significantly higher than at day 0 and than in MenACWY recipients. Most participants were white British and females outnumbered males, and the authors suggested that clonal diversity may have been underestimated. CD4 TCRs associated with the vaccine covered the entire spike protein, and the dominant responses were in regions 160-218 and 743-854. Conclusions about previously exposed vaccinees are limited because only six or seven AZD1222 recipients were SARS-CoV-2 seropositive at baseline.

Interpreted using the paper, the time point label stands for: baseline before first vaccination. Samples from vaccinated people were obtained from the UK trials COV001 and COV002, which included a single-blind randomized controlled phase 2/3 trial of AZD1222 (ChAdOx1 nCoV-19) in healthy adults. Trial participant PBMC samples were collected at day 0 and day 28 after the second dose for TCRbeta chain sequencing. The CDR3 spans 13 residues, from the cysteine through the phenylalanine. Only CDR3 DNA remains: 39 bases, in frame from the first base. CDR1 and CDR2 are drawn from the germline V gene (reference sequence): SGHNT, YYREEE. V is shortened by 2 bases, J by 5 bases, and the region joining them spans 10 bases. The CDR3 regions of human TCRbeta chains were subjected to immunosequencing. From the authors' description of their analysis: Repertoire TCRs were matched against a reference library of SARS-CoV-2-specific TCRs generated with the MIRA antigen-specificity platform. Breadth meant the fraction of unique TCRs that were SARS-CoV-2-associated, whereas depth meant the fraction of total T cells that were SARS-CoV-2-associated. Using the MIRA data, each spike-specific TCR was mapped to the spike region that the TCR reacts to and placed in a CD4 or CD8 class. Log10-transformed breadth and depth values were compared by one-way ANOVA with Sidak's multiple comparisons tests. This immuneACCESS table, as held by TCRdb, lists in-frame sequences with V and J called but not all clones. Of the missing ones, under half trace to an unresolved V gene in checked studies; the others have no known cause. V and J calls and clone size are given by that table; D and trimming were obtained from the DNA. The sample yields 100,000 to 150,000 clones; 88% were counted once. Clones ranked in the top ten supply 4.4% of the sample.

About this clone: Its binding antigen is unknown. It has no much larger one-base neighbor in the sample; base qualities were not kept.

The chain is encoded by TRBV5-4 joined to TRBJ2-5, with the D call perhaps TRBD1 or TRBD2, as 6 bases match in each case. This TCR was sampled from an adult in good health. The specimen comprised peripheral blood, sampled on day 0 of AZD1222 vaccination. This receptor carries the CDR3 CASSFRGPETQYF. The DNA is as follows: TGTGCCAGCAGCTTTCGGGGGCCCGAGACCCAGTACTTC.